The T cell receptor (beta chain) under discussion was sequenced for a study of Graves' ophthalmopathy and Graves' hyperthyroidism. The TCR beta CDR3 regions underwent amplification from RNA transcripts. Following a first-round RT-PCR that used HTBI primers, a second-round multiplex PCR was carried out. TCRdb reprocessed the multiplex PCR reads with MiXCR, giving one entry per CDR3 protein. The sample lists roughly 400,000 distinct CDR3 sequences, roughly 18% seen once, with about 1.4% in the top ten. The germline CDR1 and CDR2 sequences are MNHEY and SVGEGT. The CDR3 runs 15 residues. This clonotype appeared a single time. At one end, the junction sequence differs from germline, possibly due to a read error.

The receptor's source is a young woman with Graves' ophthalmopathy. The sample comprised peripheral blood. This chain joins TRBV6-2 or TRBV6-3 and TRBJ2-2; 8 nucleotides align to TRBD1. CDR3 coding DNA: TGTGCCATCAGTTCCGGGACAGGTTTCACCGGGGAGCTGTTTTTT. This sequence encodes CAISSGTGFTGELFF.